One sample yielded the 12 T cell receptor beta chains listed below, sequenced in a study of T cell responses to AZD1222 COVID-19 vaccine. Here immunoSEQ multiplex PCR was the method, and the copy in TCRdb shows in-frame clones only, minus some. This sample has over 100,000 clones, with more than 70% found just once. The source was peripheral blood, collected on day 0 of AZD1222 vaccination. These receptors all come from an adult in good health.

The J gene is TRBJ1-2, the V gene TRBV20-1; the D gene is possibly TRBD1 (5 bases). The CDR3 is 11 residues long. Germline CDR1 DFQATT, CDR2 SNEGSKA (reference sequence). The germline V and J ends were trimmed by 7 bases and 2 bases, with 8 bases remaining between them. CDR3 loop: CSGEGNYGYTF. The CDR3 region has the DNA TGCAGTGGGGAGGGGAACTATGGCTACACCTTC.

The genes are TRBV9 and TRBJ2-7; 10 nucleotides agree with TRBD2. Trimming removed 4 bases from V and 2 bases from J; junction bases left unmatched: 3. This CDR3 spans 14 amino acids. In germline, CDR1 is SGDLS, CDR2 YYNGEE. The CDR3 spells CASSLTSGPYEQYF. CDR3 bases: TGTGCCAGCAGCTTGACTAGCGGGCCCTACGAGCAGTACTTC.

This chain joins TRBV9 and TRBJ2-1; 7 bases are shared with TRBD2. The V gene's germline CDR1 is SGDLS and CDR2 YYNGEE. J gave up 2 bases and V 0 bases, and 2 bases lay outside the gene matches. The CDR3 sequence is 15 residues long. The DNA for the CDR3 is TGTGCCAGCAGCGTAGCGGCGGGGGCCTACAATGAGCAGTTCTTC. Protein: CASSVAAGAYNEQFF.

The chain employs TRBV12-5 and TRBJ2-3; tentatively, D is TRBD2 (5 bases). V lost 3 bases and J 6 bases, leaving 13 bases between the germline ends. From germline, CDR1 is LGHNT and CDR2 FRNRAP. This CDR3 contains 14 residues. This chain's CDR3 is CASGFGSISDTQYF. Here the CDR3 DNA reads TGTGCTAGTGGTTTTGGGAGTATCTCGGATACGCAGTATTTT. The full variable domain, rest sourced from reference TRBV12-5 and TRBJ2-3, is DARVTQTPRHKVTEMGQEVTMRCQPILGHNTVFWYRQTMMQGLELLAYFRNRAPLDDSGMPKDRFSAEMPDATLATLKIQPSEPRDSAVYFCASGFGSISDTQYFGPGTRLTVL.

The chain joins TRBV19 to TRBJ2-3, with D possibly matching TRBD2 (7 bases). V was cut by 4 bases and J by 1 base, with 12 bases left in between. This CDR3 is 15 amino acids long. Germline CDR1 reads LNHDA; CDR2 reads SQIVND (reference sequence). In DNA form, the CDR3 reads TGTGCCAGTAGTACGGGGGGCGGAGGCACAGATACGCAGTATTTT. Its translation: CASSTGGGGTDTQYF.

The J gene is TRBJ1-2, the V gene TRBV5-1, with D hard to call. Germline V gene lookup returns CDR1 SGHRS and CDR2 YFSETQ. V was trimmed by 2 bases and J by 0 bases, leaving 8 bases between them. There are 14 residues in the CDR3. The CDR3 protein is CASSLGKSNYGYTF. In nucleotides, the CDR3 is TGCGCCAGCAGCTTAGGAAAATCTAACTATGGCTACACCTTC.

This clone was found a few times. This rearrangement joins TRBV9 to TRBJ1-1; 8 bases are a match to TRBD1. J lost 8 bases, V lost 2 bases, and 11 bases had no gene match. Germline V gene lookup returns CDR1 SGDLS and CDR2 YYNGEE. This CDR3 region has 15 residues. In DNA, the CDR3 is TGTGCCAGCAGCGTCGGCGCCCACGGGACAGGCGAAGCTTTCTTT. As protein: CASSVGAHGTGEAFF.

The chain employs TRBV20-1 and TRBJ1-2; D gene unclear. This CDR3 spans 11 amino acids. Per the germline V gene, CDR1 is DFQATT and CDR2 is SNEGSKA (reference sequence). V lost 6 bases, J lost 4 bases, and 9 bases lay in between. In nucleotides, the CDR3 is TGCAGTGCCACCGTTGGCTATGGCTACACCTTC. It encodes CSATVGYGYTF.

This rearrangement joins TRBV4-2 to TRBJ1-1; D call uncertain. CDR3 length: 17 residues. V lost 0 bases and J lost 0, with 14 bases in between. Germline-derived CDR1 and CDR2 are LGHNA and YNFKEQ. Here the CDR3 reads CASSQDMAGNMNTEAFF. DNA for the CDR3: TGTGCCAGCAGCCAAGATATGGCAGGAAACATGAACACTGAAGCTTTCTTT.

The chain couples TRBV9 to TRBJ1-5; possible D gene TRBD1, 5 bases. The V end was cut by 0 bases, the J end by 7 bases, with 17 bases between. Per germline, CDR1 SGDLS and CDR2 YYNGEE. This CDR3 has 16 amino acids. CDR3 bases: TGTGCCAGCAGCGTAGGAAGCGGGGGGTTCGGGCAGCCCCAGCATTTT. Its translation: CASSVGSGGFGQPQHF.

This clone occurred once. V and J are TRBV27 and TRBJ2-1; D gene ambiguous. CDR3 size: 16 residues. In germline, CDR1 is MNHEY, CDR2 SMNVEV (reference sequence). Trimming took 2 bases from V and 0 from J, leaving 11 bases between them. The CDR3 reads CASSLEASSSYNEQFF. The CDR3 nucleotides read TGTGCCAGCAGTTTAGAGGCTTCGAGCTCCTACAATGAGCAGTTCTTC.

The chain has TRBV7-8 and TRBJ1-1; D is undetermined. The V end was cut by 2 bases, the J end by 1 base, with 8 bases between. CDR3 length: 14 residues. Germline values: CDR1 SGHVS, CDR2 FQNEAQ. This CDR3 is CASSLRRQNTEAFF. DNA for the CDR3: TGTGCCAGCAGCTTAAGACGGCAGAACACTGAAGCTTTCTTT.